This T cell receptor (beta chain) emerged from a study of cytomegalovirus exposure and HLA in healthy donors. Findings and caveats of the study: Follow-up analysis seemed to connect common viral pathogens with several of the most significant clusters identified. Owing to their indistinguishability, certain V segments, notably TRBV6-2 and TRBV6-3, were excluded. Most subjects' HLA-A and HLA-B alleles were reportedly predicted from TCR beta sequences.

Amplification used 60 Vbeta primers and 13 Jbeta primers. Data came from immunoSEQ multiplex PCR; TCRdb stores just in-frame clones and leaves some out. The top ten clones hold about 8.6% of a sample with under 150,000 clones, 67% of them seen once. A word on this clone: Its specificity is unknown.

CDR3 size: 15 residues. The V and J ends lost 1 base and 6 bases, in that order; junction bases with no gene match: 4. CDR1 and CDR2 (germline): SEHNR, FQNEAQ (reference sequence). The clonotype was recovered from a man aged 18-30 years in good health and CMV-seropositive. Sequencing was performed on PBMCs. The chain couples TRBV7-9 to TRBJ1-5; TRBD1 aligns across 9 bases. The DNA of the CDR3 is TGTGCCAGCAGCTTAGGGGGACAGGGAGTTCAGCCCCAGCATTTT. Amino acids: CASSLGGQGVQPQHF.